Listed here are 12 T cell receptor beta chains from one sample, sequenced in a study of cytomegalovirus exposure and HLA in healthy donors (dated by TCRdb to 2017 to 2019). Library generation was performed with the immunoSEQ multiplex PCR assay. Drawn from immuneACCESS, this table holds only the in-frame rearrangements with V and J called that TCRdb kept. Clones are partly lost; checked studies trace under half to an unresolved V gene and leave the rest unexplained. This sample comprises roughly 300,000 clones, approximately 90% of them detected only once. The leading ten clones occupy 0.7% to 0.85% of the sample. The sample was PBMCs. These TCRs come from a woman in her late teens or twenties in good health and CMV-seronegative.

The chain has TRBV2 and TRBJ2-2; 7 bases are a match to TRBD1. The CDR3 runs to 13 residues. Trimming cost V 6 bases and J 3 bases; bases outside gene matches: 1. Per the germline V gene, CDR1 is SNHLY and CDR2 is FYNNEI. Written as DNA, the CDR3 is TGTGCCAGCAGGGGACAGTACACCGGGGAGCTGTTTTTT. It translates to CASRGQYTGELFF. Together with reference TRBV2 and TRBJ2-2, the CDR3 gives the full variable domain: EPEVTQTPSHQVTQMGQEVILRCVPISNHLYFYWYRQILGQKVEFLVSFYNNEISEKSEIFDDQFSVERPDGSNFTLKIRSTKLEDSAMYFCASRGQYTGELFFGEGSRLTVL.

Only a few counts were recorded for this clone. The genes are TRBV14 and TRBJ2-7; tentative D call: TRBD2 (5 bases). The CDR3 has 12 residues. Germline V CDR1 and CDR2: SGHDN, FVKESK. V gave up 10 bases and J gave up 1 base, with 11 bases separating them. CDR3 in DNA: TGTGCCACCGGGATGACTTCCTACGAGCAGTACTTC. It codes for CATGMTSYEQYF.

This clone has just one count. The chain combines TRBV7-9 with TRBJ1-1; TRBD1 aligns across 9 bases. This CDR3 comprises 15 residues. Germline V gives CDR1 SEHNR, CDR2 FQNEAQ (reference sequence). With 3 bases clipped from V and 3 bases from J, the junction kept 5 bases outside the gene matches. The DNA of the CDR3 is TGTGCCAGCAGCTTGGGACAGGGACGGGACACTGAAGCTTTCTTT. Protein product: CASSLGQGRDTEAFF.

The rearrangement links TRBV10-3 to TRBJ1-2; D not resolved. This CDR3 has 13 residues. Germline V lookup: CDR1 ENHRY, CDR2 SYGVKD. V lost 7 bases, J lost 6 bases, and 15 bases lay in between. CDR3 nucleotide sequence: TGTGCCATCACCCCGGGGAGGGTGGATGGCTACACCTTC. Translated, it gives CAITPGRVDGYTF.

This sequence joins TRBV28 and TRBJ2-3; unclear D gene. CDR3 length: 12 amino acids. Trimming shortened V by 5 bases and J by 4 bases, and 7 bases separated the two germline ends. Germline V lookup: CDR1 MDHEN, CDR2 SYDVKM. The CDR3 loop is CASSLRSDTQYF. CDR3 nucleotides: TGTGCCAGCAGTCTGCGTTCAGATACGCAGTATTTT. The full variable domain, with the rest looked up from reference TRBV28 and TRBJ2-3, is DVKVTQSSRYLVKRTGEKVFLECVQDMDHENMFWYRQDPGLGLRLIYFSYDVKMKEKGDIPEGYSVSREKKERFSLILESASTNQTSMYLCASSLRSDTQYFGPGTRLTVL.

V is TRBV6-6 and J is TRBJ1-1, with D unclear. Trimming took 5 bases from V and 3 from J, leaving 16 bases between them. The CDR3 spans 15 residues. Germline loops: CDR1 MNHNY, CDR2 SVGAGI (reference sequence). CDR3 protein: CASSSGGSGDTEAFF. The CDR3 DNA follows: TGTGCCAGCAGTAGCGGAGGAAGTGGCGACACTGAAGCTTTCTTT.

The V call is TRBV19, the J call TRBJ1-1, with D perhaps matching TRBD1 (5 bases). With 5 bases removed from V and 0 bases from J, the gap between germline ends came to 7 bases. Germline V gives CDR1 LNHDA, CDR2 SQIVND (reference sequence). The CDR3 is made up of 13 amino acids. The CDR3 sequence: CASSGGLNTEAFF. The CDR3 coding sequence is TGTGCCAGTAGTGGGGGGTTGAACACTGAAGCTTTCTTT.

The chain couples TRBV5-1 to TRBJ2-2, with TRBD2 matching over 14 bases. There are 16 residues in the CDR3. The germline V gene has CDR1 SGHRS and CDR2 YFSETQ. V dropped 4 bases and J dropped 3; count of bases not matched to a gene: 2. CDR3: CASSTTSGRDTGELFF. In DNA form, the CDR3 reads TGCGCCAGCAGCACGACTAGCGGGAGGGACACCGGGGAGCTGTTTTTT. The full variable domain, in which reference TRBV5-1 and TRBJ2-2 provide the parts outside the CDR3, is KAGVTQTPRYLIKTRGQQVTLSCSPISGHRSVSWYQQTPGQGLQFLFEYFSETQRNKGNFPGRFSGRQFSNSRSEMNVSTLELGDSALYLCASSTTSGRDTGELFFGEGSRLTVL.

The rearrangement links TRBV9 to TRBJ2-1, with TRBD2 matching over 14 bases. In germline, CDR1 is SGDLS, CDR2 YYNGEE. The CDR3 loop spans 17 amino acids. Germline trimming cut 0 bases from V and 2 bases from J; bases unmatched to any gene: 1. The CDR3 region is CASSVGLAGGPYNEQFF. CDR3 nucleotide sequence: TGTGCCAGCAGCGTAGGACTAGCGGGAGGGCCCTACAATGAGCAGTTCTTC.

This clone appeared a few times. The V call is TRBV28, the J call TRBJ1-5; no clear D gene. The germline V gene encodes CDR1 MDHEN and CDR2 SYDVKM. The CDR3 extends over 13 amino acids. With 5 bases removed from V and 9 bases from J, the gap between germline ends came to 14 bases. The CDR3 spells CASSPPSGGPQHF. DNA of the CDR3: TGTGCCAGCAGTCCTCCCAGTGGCGGGCCCCAGCATTTT.

The chain joins TRBV11-2 to TRBJ2-1; 10 nucleotides line up with TRBD2. Germline lookup yields CDR1 SGHAT and CDR2 FQNNGV. The ends lost 0 bases at V and 5 bases at J; junction bases unmatched: 10. The CDR3 sequence is 18 residues long. The CDR3 nucleotides read TGTGCCAGCAGCTTAGAGGGGCCTAGCGGGAGTACGCACAATGAGCAGTTCTTC. It is translated as CASSLEGPSGSTHNEQFF.

This clone was observed a single time. The chain recombines TRBV30 with TRBJ1-4, with 7 nucleotides matching TRBD1. This CDR3 has 13 amino acids. J gave up 10 bases and V 0 bases, and 5 bases lay outside the gene matches. CDR1 and CDR2 from the germline V gene are GTSNPN and SVGIG (reference sequence). The CDR3 sequence: CAWSVGTEGKLFF. Here the CDR3 DNA reads TGTGCCTGGAGTGTTGGGACAGAGGGAAAACTGTTTTTT.